The 24 T cell receptor beta chains presented below share a single source sample, sequenced in a study of control samples from healthy donors and cancer patients. Clones were sequenced by immunoSEQ multiplex PCR, and TCRdb holds only the in-frame ones, with some missing. The sample contains about 70,000 clones, roughly 80% of which appear only once. Sequences were obtained from PBMCs. These receptors all stem from a woman aged 50 to 60 with lung cancer.

The genes are TRBV5-1 and TRBJ2-5; 9 bases map to TRBD1. The V gene end was trimmed by 0 bases and the J gene end by 5 bases; junction bases not matched to a gene: 5. The CDR3 is 15 residues long. The germline V gene encodes CDR1 SGHRS and CDR2 YFSETQ. The CDR3 is CASSLEDRGGETQYF. CDR3 nucleotide sequence: TGCGCCAGCAGCTTGGAGGACAGGGGTGGGGAGACCCAGTACTTC. Full variable domain (outside the CDR3, taken from reference TRBV5-1 and TRBJ2-5): KAGVTQTPRYLIKTRGQQVTLSCSPISGHRSVSWYQQTPGQGLQFLFEYFSETQRNKGNFPGRFSGRQFSNSRSEMNVSTLELGDSALYLCASSLEDRGGETQYFGPGTRLLVL.

The V call is TRBV15, the J call TRBJ1-1, with TRBD1 as a possible D gene (5 bases). Germline V gene sequence: CDR1 LNHNV, CDR2 YYDKDF (reference sequence). Trimming removed 0 bases from V and 4 bases from J, with 15 bases in between. The CDR3 is 16 amino acids. The CDR3 DNA reads TGTGCCACCAGCAGAGATCTAGTTGGGGGAGGCACTGAAGCTTTCTTT. Protein sequence: CATSRDLVGGGTEAFF.

The chain couples TRBV29-1 to TRBJ1-2, with D unresolved. There are 13 residues in the CDR3. V lost 5 bases to trimming and J lost 3 bases, with 13 bases between them. CDR1 SQVTM and CDR2 ANQGSEA come from the germline V gene. The CDR3 nucleotides are TGCAGCGTTCTTAGGGATTTAGACTATGGCTACACCTTC. Protein product: CSVLRDLDYGYTF.

The chain recombines TRBV15 with TRBJ1-1; TRBD1 is a possible D gene (5 bases). The CDR3 spans 15 residues. Germline lookup yields CDR1 LNHNV and CDR2 YYDKDF (reference sequence). V lost 3 bases, J lost 0 bases, and 11 bases lay in between. The CDR3 is CATSRVDRMNTEAFF. Written as DNA, the CDR3 is TGTGCCACCAGCAGGGTTGACAGAATGAACACTGAAGCTTTCTTT.

A remark on this clone: The sample contains more than one DNA sequence encoding this CDR3. Here the CDR3 reads CASSGNTIYF. CDR3 nucleotide sequence: TGTGCCTCTTCTGGAAACACCATATATTTT. This chain joins TRBV9 and TRBJ1-3; no clear D. The germline CDR1 and CDR2 sequences are SGDLS and YYNGEE. This CDR3 is 10 amino acids long. Trimming left V 10 bases short and J 1 base short, with 3 bases between.

The V and J genes are TRBV19 and TRBJ2-7, with a possible D match to TRBD2 (5 bases). The CDR3 extends over 14 amino acids. Germline CDR1 and CDR2: LNHDA and SQIVND (reference sequence). Trimming left V 5 bases short and J 7 bases short, with 18 bases between. In nucleotides, the CDR3 is TGTGCCAGTAGTCTGGGTACTTTATCGGGAGAGCAGTACTTC. Translation gives CASSLGTLSGEQYF.

For the CDR3, the DNA is TGTGCCAGCAGTGTCCCGGGACGTATGTCGGCTTTCTTT. It codes for CASSVPGRMSAFF. The chain couples TRBV6-6 to TRBJ1-1, with a tentative D call TRBD1 (5 bases). The CDR3 is 13 residues long. Trimming shortened V by 5 bases and J by 11 bases, and 18 bases separated the two germline ends. Germline-derived CDR1 and CDR2 are MNHNY and SVGAGI (reference sequence).

This clone was recorded once. CDR3 DNA: TGTGCCAGCTGCCGCTTAAGCAATCAGCCCCAGCATTTT. Translation gives CASCRLSNQPQHF. This chain links TRBV6-6 with TRBJ1-5; D remains unclear. Germline V gives CDR1 MNHNY, CDR2 SVGAGI (reference sequence). The CDR3 has 13 amino acids. V was shortened by 8 bases and J by 1 base, with 9 bases between the two germline ends.

The chain couples TRBV24-1 to TRBJ2-1; D gene ambiguous. The germline V gene has CDR1 KGHDR and CDR2 SFDVKD. The CDR3 totals 14 residues. The V end lost 2 bases, the J end lost 6 bases, and 10 bases lay between the germline ends. The CDR3 DNA is TGTGCCACCAGTGATTCAGACGGAATCAATGAGCAGTTCTTC. Amino acid sequence: CATSDSDGINEQFF.

V gene TRBV11-3 combines with J gene TRBJ2-7; D is uncertain. V was shortened by 1 base and J by 5 bases, with 6 bases between the two germline ends. The length of the CDR3 is 12 residues. CDR1 and CDR2 from the germline V gene are SGHNT and YENEEA. CDR3 coding DNA: TGTGCCAGCAGCTTAGTCCGCGACGAGCAGTACTTC. Its protein product is CASSLVRDEQYF. Based on the CDR3 plus reference TRBV11-3 and TRBJ2-7, the full variable domain is EAGVVQSPRYKIIEKKQPVAFWCNPISGHNTLYWYLQNLGQGPELLIRYENEEAVDDSQLPKDRFSAERLKGVDSTLKIQPAELGDSAVYLCASSLVRDEQYFGPGTRLTVT.

V is TRBV5-1 and J is TRBJ2-1, with 12 bases lining up with TRBD1. This CDR3 spans 19 amino acids. The V and J ends lost 2 bases and 0 bases, in that order; junction bases with no gene match: 9. Germline CDR1 is SGHRS and CDR2 is YFSETQ. The CDR3 region is CASSLIGTGGPSSYNEQFF. Written as DNA, the CDR3 is TGCGCCAGCAGCTTAATAGGGACAGGGGGCCCCAGCTCCTACAATGAGCAGTTCTTC.

This chain's CDR3 is CASSVGPDGSGNTIYF. DNA for the CDR3: TGTGCCAGCAGCGTAGGCCCGGACGGCTCTGGAAACACCATATATTTT. The chain links TRBV9 to TRBJ1-3; no definite D call. Trimming cost V 0 bases and J 0 bases, with 10 bases left between them. CDR1 and CDR2 (germline): SGDLS, YYNGEE. The CDR3 is made up of 16 amino acids.

This clone came up once. The chain recombines TRBV6-6 with TRBJ1-4, with D tentatively TRBD1 (5 bases). V was clipped by 4 bases and J by 12 bases, with 12 bases between them. CDR1 and CDR2 (germline): MNHNY, SVGAGI (reference sequence). There are 12 residues in the CDR3. CDR3 nucleotides: TGTGCCAGCAGTTCCCACAGGTCGGAACTGTTTTTT. This sequence encodes CASSSHRSELFF.

The genes are TRBV30 and TRBJ1-1; tentative D call: TRBD1 (5 bases). Germline V gene lookup returns CDR1 GTSNPN and CDR2 SVGIG (reference sequence). V lost 0 bases and J 4 bases, leaving 9 bases between the germline ends. This CDR3 spans 13 amino acids. Written as DNA, the CDR3 is TGTGCCTGGAGTGTCGCAGGGATCACTGAAGCTTTCTTT. As protein: CAWSVAGITEAFF.

J is TRBJ1-1 and V is TRBV19; 9 nucleotides line up with TRBD1. The germline CDR1 and CDR2 sequences are LNHDA and SQIVND (reference sequence). This CDR3 region has 15 residues. Germline trimming cut 5 bases from V and 5 bases from J; bases unmatched to any gene: 9. CDR3 bases: TGTGCCAGTAGTGAGTACAGGGGGCAGGTAACTGAAGCTTTCTTT. It is translated as CASSEYRGQVTEAFF.

This chain uses TRBV19 with TRBJ1-1; unclear D gene. Germline-derived CDR1 and CDR2 are LNHDA and SQIVND (reference sequence). V was clipped by 6 bases and J by 3 bases, with 11 bases between them. This CDR3 contains 13 residues. The CDR3 DNA follows: TGTGCCAGTAGCCCTCCCGACTACACTGAAGCTTTCTTT. Its protein is CASSPPDYTEAFF.

This chain links TRBV18 with TRBJ1-1; unclear D gene. The length of the CDR3 is 13 residues. Trimming shortened V by 6 bases and J by 1 base, and 9 bases separated the two germline ends. CDR1 is KGHSH, CDR2 LQKENI, per germline. CDR3 coding DNA: TGTGCCAGCTCCGACATAGGGAACACTGAAGCTTTCTTT. Encoded protein: CASSDIGNTEAFF. Supplemented by reference TRBV18 and TRBJ1-1, the full variable domain reads NAGVMQNPRHLVRRRGQEARLRCSPMKGHSHVYWYRQLPEEGLKFMVYLQKENIIDESGMPKERFSAEFPKEGPSILRIQQVVRGDSAAYFCASSDIGNTEAFFGQGTRLTVV.

The chain couples TRBV21-1 to TRBJ2-7. TRBV21-1 is noted as a pseudogene. CDR3 length: 13 amino acids. CDR3 coding DNA: TGTGCCAGCAGCAAAAGTGGGGTCTACGAGCAGTACTTC. It encodes CASSKSGVYEQYF.

This chain connects TRBV29-1 to TRBJ1-4, with a tentative D call TRBD1 (6 bases). This CDR3 is built from 15 residues. Per germline, CDR1 SQVTM and CDR2 ANQGSEA. The V gene lost 5 bases and the J gene lost 7 bases, with 20 bases spanning the gap. CDR3 protein: CSVSHGGGWGEKLFF. Written as DNA, the CDR3 is TGCAGCGTTTCACATGGAGGGGGATGGGGTGAAAAACTGTTTTTT.

A remark on this clone: A read error may account for a junction end that differs from germline. The rearrangement links TRBV24-1 to TRBJ2-3; 7 bases match TRBD1. CDR3 size: 15 residues. From germline, CDR1 is KGHDR and CDR2 SFDVKD. CDR3 DNA sequence: TGTGCCACCAGTGATTTGCGACAGGGCACAGTTACGCAGTATTTT. Its translation: CATSDLRQGTVTQYF.

Written as DNA, the CDR3 is TGTGCCAGCTCATTACAGGGAACTGAAGCTTTCTTT. This gives the protein CASSLQGTEAFF. The V call is TRBV18, the J call TRBJ1-1; D may be TRBD1 (6 bases). With 5 bases removed from V and 5 bases from J, the gap between germline ends came to 9 bases. Germline V gene sequence: CDR1 KGHSH, CDR2 LQKENI. This CDR3 comprises 12 residues.

The chain joins TRBV4-2 to TRBJ2-1; D ambiguous. CDR1 is LGHNA and CDR2 is YNFKEQ in the germline V gene. Trimming took off 0 bases at V and 3 bases at J, with 12 bases between the two ends. This CDR3 contains 16 residues. The CDR3 sequence: CASSQETLGIYNEQFF. The DNA of the CDR3 is TGTGCCAGCAGCCAAGAGACACTGGGTATCTACAATGAGCAGTTCTTC.

V and J are TRBV5-4 and TRBJ1-1; D call uncertain. This CDR3 has 15 residues. V was clipped by 6 bases and J by 1 base, with 16 bases between them. Germline V gives CDR1 SGHNT, CDR2 YYREEE (reference sequence). CDR3 bases: TGTGCCAGCACCTCGGGTCGGGTGGGGAACACTGAAGCTTTCTTT. Residues: CASTSGRVGNTEAFF.

The chain combines TRBV6-5 with TRBJ2-2; D is perhaps TRBD2 (5 bases). CDR1 is MNHEY, CDR2 SVGAGI, per germline. V shed 8 bases and J shed 1 base, with 14 bases lying between them. The CDR3 has 15 amino acids. The CDR3 sequence is CASGLDSWNTGELFF. DNA of the CDR3: TGTGCCAGCGGGTTGGACTCTTGGAACACCGGGGAGCTGTTTTTT.